Below are 12 T cell receptor beta chains sequenced from a single sample in a study of cytomegalovirus exposure and HLA in healthy donors. 60 Vbeta and 13 Jbeta primers were used in PCR. Produced via immunoSEQ multiplex PCR; TCRdb's table is partial and in-frame only. The sample records about 130,000 clones, roughly 74% being singletons. Specimen: PBMCs. The origin of the receptors is a man aged 40-49 years in good health and CMV-seronegative.

The chain carries TRBV29-1 and TRBJ2-3; TRBD2 matches 7 bases. CDR3 length: 13 amino acids. Germline lookup yields CDR1 SQVTM and CDR2 ANQGSEA. With 4 bases clipped from V and 1 base from J, the junction kept 2 bases outside the gene matches. The CDR3: CSVVAGGTDTQYF. The CDR3 DNA follows: TGCAGCGTTGTTGCGGGGGGCACAGATACGCAGTATTTT.

The V and J genes are TRBV9 and TRBJ1-1; maybe TRBD1 (5 bases). The V and J ends lost 4 bases and 4 bases respectively, with 14 bases between them. Germline values: CDR1 SGDLS, CDR2 YYNGEE. The CDR3 contains 14 residues. In nucleotides, the CDR3 is TGTGCCAGCAGCCCAACGGGGGGGAGCACTGAAGCTTTCTTT. It codes for CASSPTGGSTEAFF.

This clone was recorded once. The chain couples TRBV10-3 to TRBJ2-3; the match to TRBD2 covers 11 bases. The CDR3 sequence is 16 residues long. J lost 6 bases, V lost 2 bases, and 7 bases had no gene match. CDR1 is ENHRY and CDR2 is SYGVKD in the germline V gene. The CDR3 loop reads CAISEVAGGLGDTQYF. The CDR3 nucleotides read TGTGCCATCAGTGAGGTAGCGGGGGGGCTTGGGGATACGCAGTATTTT.

This chain joins TRBV6-1 and TRBJ1-5; TRBD1 agrees at 7 bases. Losses at the gene ends were 6 bases for V and 5 bases for J; bases not matched to a gene: 4. This CDR3 is 13 amino acids long. CDR1 is MNHNS, CDR2 SASEGT, per germline. The CDR3 bases are TGTGCCAGCAGGACAGGGCATGATCAGCCCCAGCATTTT. This codes for CASRTGHDQPQHF.

This chain uses TRBV11-2 with TRBJ1-1, with TRBD1 matching 9 bases. CDR1 and CDR2 from the germline V gene are SGHAT and FQNNGV. V lost 3 bases and J lost 4; bases outside the gene matches: 6. The CDR3 covers 15 residues. The CDR3, as DNA: TGTGCCAGCAGCTTGACAGGGGGTGGAGGCACTGAAGCTTTCTTT. Translation: CASSLTGGGGTEAFF. The full variable domain, its missing parts supplied by reference TRBV11-2 and TRBJ1-1, is EAGVAQSPRYKIIEKRQSVAFWCNPISGHATLYWYQQILGQGPKLLIQFQNNGVVDDSQLPKDRFSAERLKGVDSTLKIQPAKLEDSAVYLCASSLTGGGGTEAFFGQGTRLTVV.

The chain combines TRBV11-1 with TRBJ1-4; D is unclear. Trimming cost V 5 bases and J 5 bases, with 3 bases left between them. Per the germline V gene, CDR1 is SGHAT and CDR2 is FQDESV (reference sequence). CDR3 length equals 11 residues. The CDR3 DNA reads as TGTGCCAGCAGCCGGAATGAAAAACTGTTTTTT. Amino acids: CASSRNEKLFF. Combining the CDR3 with reference TRBV11-1 and TRBJ1-4 gives the whole variable domain EAEVAQSPRYKITEKSQAVAFWCDPISGHATLYWYRQILGQGPELLVQFQDESVVDDSQLPKDRFSAERLKGVDSTLKIQPAELGDSAMYLCASSRNEKLFFGSGTQLSVL.

The rearrangement joins TRBV6-5 to TRBJ2-7; the match to TRBD1 covers 7 bases. The CDR3 covers 14 residues. The germline CDR1 and CDR2 sequences are MNHEY and SVGAGI. V lost 2 bases and J lost 2; bases outside the gene matches: 3. The CDR3 region is CASSYRGLTYEQYF. The DNA of the CDR3 is TGTGCCAGCAGTTACAGGGGGCTCACCTACGAGCAGTACTTC.

The genes are TRBV7-9 and TRBJ2-3; D ambiguous. V lost 1 base, J lost 5 bases, and 10 bases lay in between. The germline gives CDR1 SEHNR, CDR2 FQNEAQ (reference sequence). CDR3 length equals 14 residues. The CDR3 nucleotides read TGTGCCAGCAGCTTAGGAGGCCAGATAGATACGCAGTATTTT. Protein: CASSLGGQIDTQYF.

The chain employs TRBV7-3 and TRBJ2-1; the match to TRBD2 covers 8 bases. The germline V gene has CDR1 SGHTA and CDR2 FQGTGA. This CDR3 spans 15 amino acids. V was clipped by 1 base and J by 4 bases; unmatched bases: 3. The DNA of the CDR3 is TGTGCCAGCAGCTTAATGCCTAGCGGGTACAATGAGCAGTTCTTC. Residues: CASSLMPSGYNEQFF. The full variable domain, completed using reference TRBV7-3 and TRBJ2-1, is GAGVSQTPSNKVTEKGKYVELRCDPISGHTALYWYRQSLGQGPEFLIYFQGTGAADDSGLPNDRFFAVRPEGSVSTLKIQRTERGDSAVYLCASSLMPSGYNEQFFGPGTRLTVL.

The chain couples TRBV27 to TRBJ2-7; maybe TRBD1 (5 bases). Germline V gene lookup returns CDR1 MNHEY and CDR2 SMNVEV (reference sequence). This CDR3 has 14 residues. Trimming took 3 bases from V and 3 from J, leaving 12 bases between them. In DNA form, the CDR3 reads TGTGCCAGCAGTTTTAAAGGGGCGGACTACGAGCAGTACTTC. Translating it yields CASSFKGADYEQYF.

The rearrangement uses TRBV4-1 and TRBJ2-2; D is uncertain. CDR3 length: 12 amino acids. Trimming removed 2 bases from V and 6 bases from J, with 4 bases in between. In germline, CDR1 is MGHRA, CDR2 YSYEKL. CDR3 nucleotides: TGCGCCAGCAGCCAATGGCCCGGGGAGCTGTTTTTT. It yields the protein CASSQWPGELFF.

The chain has TRBV6-1 and TRBJ2-7, with TRBD2 as a possible D gene (7 bases). Germline-derived CDR1 and CDR2 are MNHNS and SASEGT. Trimming shortened V by 4 bases and J by 3 bases, and 19 bases separated the two germline ends. This CDR3 has 16 amino acids. This CDR3 reads CASSAKAGALNYEQYF. The CDR3 DNA reads as TGTGCCAGCAGTGCCAAGGCGGGGGCTTTAAACTACGAGCAGTACTTC.